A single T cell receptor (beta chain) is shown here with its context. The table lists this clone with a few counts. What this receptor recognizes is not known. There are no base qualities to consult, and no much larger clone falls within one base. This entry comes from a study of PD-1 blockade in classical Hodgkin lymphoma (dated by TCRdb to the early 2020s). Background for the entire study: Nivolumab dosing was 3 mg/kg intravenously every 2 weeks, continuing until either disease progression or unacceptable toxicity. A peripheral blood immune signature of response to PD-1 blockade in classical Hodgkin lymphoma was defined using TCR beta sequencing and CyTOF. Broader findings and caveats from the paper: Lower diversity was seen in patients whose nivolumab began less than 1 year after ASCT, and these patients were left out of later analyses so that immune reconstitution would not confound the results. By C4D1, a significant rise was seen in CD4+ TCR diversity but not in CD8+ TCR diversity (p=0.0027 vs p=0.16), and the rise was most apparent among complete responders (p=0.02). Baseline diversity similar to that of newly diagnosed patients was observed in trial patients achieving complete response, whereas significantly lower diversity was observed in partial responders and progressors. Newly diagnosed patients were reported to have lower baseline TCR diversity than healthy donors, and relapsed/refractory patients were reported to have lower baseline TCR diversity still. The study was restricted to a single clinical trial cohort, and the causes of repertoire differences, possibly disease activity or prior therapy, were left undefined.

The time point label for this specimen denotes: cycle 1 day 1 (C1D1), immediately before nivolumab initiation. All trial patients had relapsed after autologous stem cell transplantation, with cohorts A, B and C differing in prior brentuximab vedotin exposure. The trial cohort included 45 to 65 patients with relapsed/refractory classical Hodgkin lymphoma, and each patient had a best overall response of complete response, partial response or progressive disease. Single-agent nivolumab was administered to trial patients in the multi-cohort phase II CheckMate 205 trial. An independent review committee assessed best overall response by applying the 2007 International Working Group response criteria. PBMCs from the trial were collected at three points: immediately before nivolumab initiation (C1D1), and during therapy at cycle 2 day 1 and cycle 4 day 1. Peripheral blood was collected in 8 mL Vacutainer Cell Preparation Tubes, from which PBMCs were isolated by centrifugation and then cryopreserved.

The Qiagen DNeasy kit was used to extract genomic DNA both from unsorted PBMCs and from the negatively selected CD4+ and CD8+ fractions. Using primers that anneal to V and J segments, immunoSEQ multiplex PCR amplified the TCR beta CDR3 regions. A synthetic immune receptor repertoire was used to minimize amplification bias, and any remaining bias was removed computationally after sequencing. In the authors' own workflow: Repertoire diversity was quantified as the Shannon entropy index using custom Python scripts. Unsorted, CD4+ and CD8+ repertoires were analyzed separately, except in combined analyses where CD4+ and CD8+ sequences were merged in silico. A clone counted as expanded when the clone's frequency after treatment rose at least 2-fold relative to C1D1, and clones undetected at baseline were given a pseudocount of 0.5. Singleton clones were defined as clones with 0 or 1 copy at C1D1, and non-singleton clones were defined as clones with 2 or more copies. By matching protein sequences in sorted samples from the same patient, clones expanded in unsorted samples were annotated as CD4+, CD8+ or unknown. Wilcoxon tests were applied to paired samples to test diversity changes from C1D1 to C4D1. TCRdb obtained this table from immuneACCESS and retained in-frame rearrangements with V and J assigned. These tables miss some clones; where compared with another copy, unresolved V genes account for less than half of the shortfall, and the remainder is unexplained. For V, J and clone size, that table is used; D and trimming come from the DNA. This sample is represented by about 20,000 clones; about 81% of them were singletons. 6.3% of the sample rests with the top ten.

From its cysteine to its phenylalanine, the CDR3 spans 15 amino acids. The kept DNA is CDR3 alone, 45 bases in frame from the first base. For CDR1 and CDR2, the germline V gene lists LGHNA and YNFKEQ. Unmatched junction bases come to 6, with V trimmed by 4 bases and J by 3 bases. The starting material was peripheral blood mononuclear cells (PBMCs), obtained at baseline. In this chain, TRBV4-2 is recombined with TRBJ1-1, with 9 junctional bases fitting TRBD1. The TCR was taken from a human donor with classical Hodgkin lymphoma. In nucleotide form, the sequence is TGTGCCAGCAGCCGGCCGGGACAGGGTGACACTGAAGCTTTCTTT. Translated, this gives CASSRPGQGDTEAFF.